These T cell receptor beta chains were read from a single sample in a study of T-cell reconstitution after alpha-beta-depleted transplantation in children. TCRdb re-called the PCR reads with MiXCR, one entry per CDR3 protein. This sample yields some 200,000 distinct CDR3 sequences, of which 6.3% are seen a single time; roughly 4.7% belongs to the top ten. The source material was PBMCs, sampled before TCRalphabeta/CD19-depleted stem cell transplant. Every receptor here comes from a girl under two years old with combined immunodeficiency, due to receive a stem cell transplant. The CDR3 runs from the conserved cysteine through the conserved F or W. The order of the fields is CDR3 protein, CDR3 DNA, J gene, clone size, D gene, V gene. The D gene is left open where the match is weak. Not all rows give a size; the values are once, few, many and, for expanded clones, a class.

cdr3_aa: CASSPEFGLSGNTIYF
cdr3_nt: TGTGCCAGCAGTCCCGAGTTCGGTCTCTCTGGAAACACCATATATTTT
j_call: TRBJ1-3
clone_size: many
d_call: .
v_call: TRBV12-3/TRBV12-4

cdr3_aa: CAKRQGSDEQYF
cdr3_nt: TGTGCCAAGAGACAGGGCAGCGACGAGCAGTACTTC
j_call: TRBJ2-7
clone_size: many
d_call: TRBD1
v_call: TRBV2

cdr3_aa: CASSLGLPADTQYF
cdr3_nt: TGTGCCAGCAGCCTTGGACTGCCCGCAGATACGCAGTATTTT
j_call: TRBJ2-3
clone_size: many
d_call: .
v_call: TRBV12-3/TRBV12-4

cdr3_aa: CASRLTSWVTYNEQFF
cdr3_nt: TGTGCCAGCAGGCTGACTAGTTGGGTAACTTACAATGAGCAGTTCTTC
j_call: TRBJ2-1
clone_size: many
d_call: .
v_call: TRBV12-3/TRBV12-4

cdr3_aa: CASSLATPRLDYEQYF
cdr3_nt: TGTGCCAGCAGCTTGGCAACACCCCGTTTGGACTACGAGCAGTACTTC
j_call: TRBJ2-7
clone_size: many
d_call: .
v_call: TRBV5-5

cdr3_aa: CASSFGGSFTDTQYF
cdr3_nt: TGTGCCAGCAGTTTCGGAGGGTCCTTCACAGATACGCAGTATTTT
j_call: TRBJ2-3
clone_size: few
d_call: .
v_call: TRBV6-5

cdr3_aa: CASSLQGRGQFF
cdr3_nt: TGTGCCAGCAGCCTCCAGGGACGGGGGCAGTTCTTC
j_call: TRBJ2-1
clone_size: .
d_call: .
v_call: TRBV13

cdr3_aa: CASSNSRAAGRIYEQYF
cdr3_nt: TGTGCCAGCAGCAACTCAAGGGCTGCAGGGAGAATCTACGAGCAGTACTTC
j_call: TRBJ2-7
clone_size: many
d_call: .
v_call: TRBV6-4

cdr3_aa: CASSATSGEGTGELFF
cdr3_nt: TGTGCCAGCAGCGCCACTAGCGGGGAGGGCACCGGGGAGCTGTTTTTT
j_call: TRBJ2-2
clone_size: many
d_call: TRBD2
v_call: TRBV9

cdr3_aa: CASSRDSYNSPLHF
cdr3_nt: TGTGCCAGCAGTAGGGACAGTTATAATTCACCCCTCCACTTT
j_call: TRBJ1-6
clone_size: .
d_call: TRBD1
v_call: TRBV6-1

cdr3_aa: CSVDTGNYEQYF
cdr3_nt: TGCAGCGTTGATACGGGAAATTACGAGCAGTACTTC
j_call: TRBJ2-7
clone_size: many
d_call: .
v_call: TRBV29-1

cdr3_aa: CASTLDHYGYTF
cdr3_nt: TGCGCCAGCACCCTGGATCACTATGGCTACACCTTC
j_call: TRBJ1-2
clone_size: many
d_call: .
v_call: TRBV5-1

cdr3_aa: CASSGLGGEGFTDTQYF
cdr3_nt: TGTGCCAGCAGCGGCCTAGGGGGCGAGGGGTTCACAGATACGCAGTATTTT
j_call: TRBJ2-3
clone_size: many
d_call: TRBD1
v_call: TRBV5-6

cdr3_aa: CASSLGFVSGRVDTGELFF
cdr3_nt: TGCGCCAGCAGCTTGGGATTCGTTTCAGGCAGGGTTGATACCGGGGAGCTGTTTTTT
j_call: TRBJ2-2
clone_size: many
d_call: .
v_call: TRBV5-1

cdr3_aa: CASSPYGGIPYEQYF
cdr3_nt: TGTGCCAGCAGCCCCTACGGGGGAATTCCCTACGAGCAGTACTTC
j_call: TRBJ2-7
clone_size: many
d_call: .
v_call: TRBV7-2

cdr3_aa: CASSSAPGTLSNQPQHF
cdr3_nt: TGTGCCAGCAGCTCAGCTCCCGGGACTCTTAGCAATCAGCCCCAGCATTTT
j_call: TRBJ1-5
clone_size: .
d_call: .
v_call: TRBV7-9

cdr3_aa: CASSRGTGGNEQFF
cdr3_nt: TGTGCCAGCAGTCGTGGGACAGGGGGCAATGAGCAGTTCTTC
j_call: TRBJ2-1
clone_size: many
d_call: TRBD1
v_call: TRBV27